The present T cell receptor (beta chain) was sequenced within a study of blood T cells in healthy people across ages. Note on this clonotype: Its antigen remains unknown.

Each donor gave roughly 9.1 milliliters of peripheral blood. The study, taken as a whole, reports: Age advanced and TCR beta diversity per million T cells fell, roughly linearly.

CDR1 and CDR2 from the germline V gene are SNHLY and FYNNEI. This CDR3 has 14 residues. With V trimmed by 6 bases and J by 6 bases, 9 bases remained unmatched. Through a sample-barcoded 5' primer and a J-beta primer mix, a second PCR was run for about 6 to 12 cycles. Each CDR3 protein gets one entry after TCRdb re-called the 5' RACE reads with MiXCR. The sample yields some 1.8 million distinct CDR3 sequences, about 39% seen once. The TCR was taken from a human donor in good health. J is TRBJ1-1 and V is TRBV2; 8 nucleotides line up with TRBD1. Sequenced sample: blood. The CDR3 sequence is CASSATGEGPEAFF. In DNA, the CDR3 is TGTGCCAGCAGCGCGACAGGGGAGGGCCCTGAAGCTTTCTTT. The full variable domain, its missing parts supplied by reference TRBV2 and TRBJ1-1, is EPEVTQTPSHQVTQMGQEVILRCVPISNHLYFYWYRQILGQKVEFLVSFYNNEISEKSEIFDDQFSVERPDGSNFTLKIRSTKLEDSAMYFCASSATGEGPEAFFGQGTRLTVV.